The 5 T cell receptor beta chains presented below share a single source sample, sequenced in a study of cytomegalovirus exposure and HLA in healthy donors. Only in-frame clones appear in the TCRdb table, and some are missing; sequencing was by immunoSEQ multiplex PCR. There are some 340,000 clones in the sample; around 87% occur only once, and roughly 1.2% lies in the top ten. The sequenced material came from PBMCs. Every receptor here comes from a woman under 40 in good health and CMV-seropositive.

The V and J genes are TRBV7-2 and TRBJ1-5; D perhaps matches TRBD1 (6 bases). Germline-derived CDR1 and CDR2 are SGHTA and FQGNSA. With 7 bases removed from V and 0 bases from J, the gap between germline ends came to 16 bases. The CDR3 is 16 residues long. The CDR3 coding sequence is TGTGCCAGCACCGAGGGACATATCTATAGCAATCAGCCCCAGCATTTT. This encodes CASTEGHIYSNQPQHF. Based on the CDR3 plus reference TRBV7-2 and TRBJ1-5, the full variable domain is GAGVSQSPSNKVTEKGKDVELRCDPISGHTALYWYRQSLGQGLEFLIYFQGNSAPDKSGLPSDRFSAERTGGSVSTLTIQRTQQEDSAVYLCASTEGHIYSNQPQHFGDGTRLSIL.

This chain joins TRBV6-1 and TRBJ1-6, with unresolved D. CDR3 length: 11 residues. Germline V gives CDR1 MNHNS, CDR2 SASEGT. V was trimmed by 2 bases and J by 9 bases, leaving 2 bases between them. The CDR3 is CASSELSPLHF. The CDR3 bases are TGTGCCAGCAGTGAACTTTCACCCCTCCACTTT.

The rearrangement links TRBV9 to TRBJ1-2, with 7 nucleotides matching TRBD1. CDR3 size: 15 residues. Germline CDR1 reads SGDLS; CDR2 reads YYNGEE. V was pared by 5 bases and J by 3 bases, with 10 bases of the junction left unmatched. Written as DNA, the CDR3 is TGTGCCAGCAGACCTCCGACAGGGATCGACTATGGCTACACCTTC. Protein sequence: CASRPPTGIDYGYTF. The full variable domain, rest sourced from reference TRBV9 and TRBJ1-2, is DSGVTQTPKHLITATGQRVTLRCSPRSGDLSVYWYQQSLDQGLQFLIQYYNGEERAKGNILERFSAQQFPDLHSELNLSSLELGDSALYFCASRPPTGIDYGYTFGSGTRLTVV.

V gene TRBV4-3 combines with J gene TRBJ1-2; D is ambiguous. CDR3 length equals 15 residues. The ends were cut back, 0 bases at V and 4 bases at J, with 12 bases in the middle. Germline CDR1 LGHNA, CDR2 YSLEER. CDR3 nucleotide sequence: TGCGCCAGCAGCCAAGATCTGACAAGCCTCTATGGCTACACCTTC. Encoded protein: CASSQDLTSLYGYTF.

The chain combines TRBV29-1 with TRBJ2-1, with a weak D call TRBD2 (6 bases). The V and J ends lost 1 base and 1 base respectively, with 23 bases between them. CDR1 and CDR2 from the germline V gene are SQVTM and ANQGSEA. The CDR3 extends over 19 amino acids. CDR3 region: CSVEGRAPSLAGSYNEQFF. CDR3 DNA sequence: TGCAGCGTTGAAGGAAGGGCCCCCTCACTGGCGGGATCCTACAATGAGCAGTTCTTC.